The rows below give T cell receptor beta chains drawn from one sample of a study of human T cells and chemical hapten exposure. TCRdb recomputed calls from the RACE reads with MiXCR, one row per CDR3 protein. Altogether about 140,000 distinct CDR3 sequences are present, approximately 10% being singletons, with the ten largest covering less than 1.5%. The sample consisted of whole blood, taken in connection with sensitization to the hapten diphenylcyclopropenone (DPC). These receptors originate from a woman between 45 and 65 years old with alopecia areata. Some clones in this sample may be carry-over from other donors' samples. CDR3s include the opening cysteine and the closing phenylalanine or tryptophan.

v_call cdr3_aa
TRBV7-2 CASSLTGGGETQYF
TRBV24-1 CATSDSGTGNEKLFF
TRBV29-1 CSGRRGSNEQFF
TRBV6-5 CASKGGGGGNTIYF
TRBV5-1 CASSPGLGGHEQFF
TRBV7-8 CASSLSMGLLNEQFF
TRBV7-8 CASSLVVTHTTPNTGELFF
TRBV7-2 CASSLGYQDTQYF
TRBV7-2 CASNWGGSYNEQFF
TRBV30 CAWSAGTSGTYNEQFF
TRBV14 CASSQEDPQIGELFF
TRBV5-4 CASSPPTVETQYF
TRBV12-3/TRBV12-4 CASSRPGQISYNEQFF
TRBV20-1 CSARDKGARTDTQYF
TRBV12-3/TRBV12-4 CASSLKGRRWSNTEAFF
TRBV3-1 CATSQAYEQYF
TRBV7-2 CASSRRDYTDTQYF
TRBV29-1 CSVVGLAGGPGTDTQYF
TRBV11-3 CASSRDRGLSCNPYEQYF
TRBV28 CASSLGDDTQYF
TRBV3-2 CASSFSTRGTGELFF
TRBV29-1 CSAGWGGQETQYF
TRBV7-2 CASSFGQYPYEQYF
TRBV7-9 CASSSKAGRTLNTEAFF
TRBV5-1 CASSRQGLNTEAFF
TRBV29-1 CSVVADSYNEQFF
TRBV18 CASSPPGSWNTEAFF
TRBV28 CASSFRRGDLFF
TRBV29-1 CSAASTGAKNIQYF
TRBV7-3 CASSPRSGQGETQYF
TRBV6-2/TRBV6-3 CASSYMGGPWYNEQFF
TRBV7-8 CASSGKMAGALQPSGNTIYF
TRBV27 CASSFQGGAGELFF
TRBV29-1 CSVDNAGNEQFF
TRBV6-5 CASRSTGGGETQYF
TRBV28 CASSLRGLAGKDTQYF
TRBV28 CASSPPIFAGMDNEQFF
TRBV20-1 CSANLGVTYEQYF
TRBV20-1 CSARTGAQWNEQFF
TRBV18 CASSPRGLSDEQFF
TRBV20-1 CSALNRGAGMETQYF
TRBV29-1 CSVPPPAVNTEAFF
TRBV7-2 CASSLSSAQETQYF
TRBV23-1 CASSQSGLAGGGTDTQYF
TRBV20-1 CSARDSAGTSGRVNEQYF
TRBV12-5 CASGSSGQGYEQYF
TRBV28 CASGIAGISYEQYF
TRBV6-5 CASSYRQADDTQYF
TRBV7-3 CASSPQSNWTADQETQYF
TRBV20-1 CSVPSGLAGPDTQYF
TRBV30 CAWSAGQRSLGQYF
TRBV6-2/TRBV6-3 CASSPLGSPSETQYF
TRBV6-5 CASRLQGSSPLHF